One and the same sample provided the 32 T cell receptor beta chains below, sequenced in a study of cytomegalovirus exposure and HLA in healthy donors. In the PCR, 60 Vbeta and 13 Jbeta primers were used. Assay: immunoSEQ multiplex PCR; the TCRdb copy retains only in-frame clones and omits some. The data show about 120,000 clones, with about four fifths seen just once and around 5% held by the top ten. Source material: PBMCs. The receptors stem from a man aged 30-40 years in good health and CMV-seropositive.

Notes on this clone: Its ends do not fully match the called genes, so a read error is possible. The CDR3 sequence is CSSSFSDQPQHF. The CDR3 nucleotides read TGTTCCAGCAGCTTTAGTGATCAGCCCCAGCATTTT. The chain couples TRBV7-9 to TRBJ1-5; D gene uncertain. CDR3 length: 12 amino acids. Germline loops: CDR1 SEHNR, CDR2 FQNEAQ (reference sequence).

The genes are TRBV27 and TRBJ1-1, with 9 bases fitting TRBD1. V lost 6 bases to trimming and J lost 8 bases; unmatched junction nucleotides: 4. The CDR3 covers 12 residues. CDR1 and CDR2 (germline): MNHEY, SMNVEV (reference sequence). CDR3 coding DNA: TGTGCCAGCAGCCTAGGACAGGGGGAAGCTTTCTTT. Its protein is CASSLGQGEAFF.

The genes are TRBV28 and TRBJ1-1; 8 bases align to TRBD1. This CDR3 has 17 amino acids. Losses at the gene ends were 5 bases for V and 5 bases for J; bases not matched to a gene: 16. CDR1 is MDHEN, CDR2 SYDVKM, per germline. CDR3 DNA sequence: TGTGCCAGCAGTCCGATTCGATGGACAGGGTCGACGACTGAAGCTTTCTTT. Its protein product is CASSPIRWTGSTTEAFF.

V gene TRBV29-1 combines with J gene TRBJ1-1, with D unclear. Germline CDR1 reads SQVTM; CDR2 reads ANQGSEA. The V end was cut by 1 base, the J end by 5 bases, with 11 bases between. The CDR3 totals 13 residues. This chain's CDR3 is CSVEGHSGTEAFF. CDR3 bases: TGCAGCGTTGAAGGCCACTCGGGTACTGAAGCTTTCTTT.

As for this clone: The identical CDR3 is also encoded by other nucleotide sequences in the sample. The V call is TRBV4-1, the J call TRBJ2-7, with 8 bases fitting TRBD1. Germline V gene data show CDR1 as MGHRA and CDR2 as YSYEKL. CDR3 size: 14 residues. Unmatched junction bases numbered 2, after V lost 2 bases and J lost 2 bases. CDR3 in amino acids: CASSQSTGAYEQYF. The CDR3 DNA is TGCGCCAGCAGCCAATCGACAGGGGCCTACGAGCAGTACTTC.

The chain employs TRBV11-2 and TRBJ2-7; unclear D gene. CDR1 is SGHAT, CDR2 FQNNGV, per germline. V lost 0 bases and J 6 bases, leaving 9 bases between the germline ends. This CDR3 spans 13 amino acids. The CDR3 DNA reads as TGTGCCAGCAGCTTAGATAGTCAGCGCGAGCAGTACTTC. This gives the protein CASSLDSQREQYF. Variable domain in full (rest from reference TRBV11-2 and TRBJ2-7): EAGVAQSPRYKIIEKRQSVAFWCNPISGHATLYWYQQILGQGPKLLIQFQNNGVVDDSQLPKDRFSAERLKGVDSTLKIQPAKLEDSAVYLCASSLDSQREQYFGPGTRLTVT.

The chain couples TRBV29-1 to TRBJ2-5; 9 bases are shared with TRBD2. With 4 bases clipped from V and 4 bases from J, the junction kept 4 bases outside the gene matches. The germline gives CDR1 SQVTM, CDR2 ANQGSEA. This CDR3 comprises 13 residues. CDR3 bases: TGCAGCGTTGGACTAGCGGACAGAGAGACCCAGTACTTC. Amino acids: CSVGLADRETQYF.

The sample holds a few counts of this clone. The chain combines TRBV19 with TRBJ2-1; tentatively, D is TRBD2 (6 bases). The CDR3 sequence is 17 residues long. Germline assignment: CDR1 LNHDA and CDR2 SQIVND (reference sequence). V was pared by 4 bases and J by 1 base, with 17 bases between. The CDR3 here is CASSSSRDLSSYNEQFF. Written as DNA, the CDR3 is TGTGCCAGTAGTAGCTCGCGGGACTTAAGTTCCTACAATGAGCAGTTCTTC.

The V gene is TRBV9, the J gene TRBJ2-3; 12 bases line up with TRBD2. Germline V gene lookup returns CDR1 SGDLS and CDR2 YYNGEE. With V trimmed by 0 bases and J by 0 bases, 2 bases remained unmatched. CDR3 length: 17 residues. The CDR3 sequence: CASSVASGGGSTDTQYF. In nucleotides, the CDR3 is TGTGCCAGCAGCGTAGCTAGCGGGGGGGGTAGCACAGATACGCAGTATTTT.

As to this clone: One end of the junction varies from germline; a read error may be responsible. The J gene is TRBJ1-2, the V gene TRBV28, with 9 bases fitting TRBD1. From germline, CDR1 is MDHEN and CDR2 SYDVKM. The CDR3 totals 15 residues. The CDR3 loop is CASSLGGQGDYGYPF. The CDR3 coding sequence is TGTGCCAGCAGTTTAGGGGGACAGGGCGACTATGGCTACCCCTTC.

This rearrangement joins TRBV2 to TRBJ2-3; TRBD1 matches 7 bases. The CDR3 length is 13 residues. Unmatched junction bases numbered 7, after V lost 11 bases and J lost 2 bases. Germline CDR1 and CDR2: SNHLY and FYNNEI. Here the CDR3 DNA reads TGTGCCGGAAGACAGGGAACCACAGATACGCAGTATTTT. This sequence encodes CAGRQGTTDTQYF.

This rearrangement joins TRBV2 to TRBJ1-4; D not resolved. V shed 4 bases and J shed 8 bases, with 11 bases lying between them. Germline V lookup: CDR1 SNHLY, CDR2 FYNNEI. The length of the CDR3 is 13 residues. The CDR3 reads CASSGLIDEKLFF. The CDR3 coding sequence is TGTGCCAGCAGTGGACTAATCGACGAAAAACTGTTTTTT.

This rearrangement joins TRBV27 to TRBJ2-1; 12 bases map to TRBD2. The J segment lost 7 bases and the V segment lost 3 bases, leaving 10 bases of the junction unmatched. CDR1 is MNHEY and CDR2 is SMNVEV in the germline V gene (reference sequence). The CDR3 sequence is 17 residues long. CDR3 nucleotides: TGTGCCAGCAGTTTGTACCCGGGACTAGCGGGTGCGAATGAGCAGTTCTTC. This codes for CASSLYPGLAGANEQFF.

The chain joins TRBV5-8 to TRBJ2-2, with 11 bases that match TRBD1. Germline assignment: CDR1 SGHTS and CDR2 YDEGEE. This CDR3 is 18 amino acids long. V shed 4 bases and J 2 bases; nucleotides not matched to a gene: 10. CDR3 protein: CASSRGPGQGVNTGELFF. CDR3 sequence (DNA): TGTGCCAGCAGCCGTGGTCCGGGACAGGGGGTAAACACCGGGGAGCTGTTTTTT.

The rearrangement uses TRBV5-1 and TRBJ1-2; TRBD1 matches 10 bases. The CDR3 covers 16 residues. CDR1 and CDR2 (germline): SGHRS, YFSETQ. Germline trimming cut 0 bases from V and 5 bases from J; bases unmatched to any gene: 7. CDR3 sequence reads: CASSLDQTGGVYGYTF. The CDR3 nucleotides are TGCGCCAGCAGCTTGGATCAGACAGGGGGCGTTTATGGCTACACCTTC.

CDR3 DNA: TGTGCCAGCAGCCCCTTCGGGGGGGGAAGTAATTCACCCCTCCACTTT. It specifies CASSPFGGGSNSPLHF. The V call is TRBV7-6, the J call TRBJ1-6; tentatively, D is TRBD1 (5 bases). The V gene lost 5 bases and the J gene lost 6 bases, with 17 bases spanning the gap. CDR3 length: 16 residues. Germline CDR1 SGHVS, CDR2 FNYEAQ. Filled out from reference TRBV7-6 and TRBJ1-6, the complete variable domain reads GAGVSQSPRYKVTKRGQDVALRCDPISGHVSLYWYRQALGQGPEFLTYFNYEAQQDKSGLPNDRFSAERPEGSISTLTIQRTEQRDSAMYRCASSPFGGGSNSPLHFGNGTRLTVT.

This chain connects TRBV28 to TRBJ2-7, with TRBD1 as a possible D gene (8 bases). This CDR3 comprises 15 residues. Trimming cost V 7 bases and J 6 bases, with 22 bases left between them. Germline V gene lookup returns CDR1 MDHEN and CDR2 SYDVKM. The CDR3 sequence: CASTPGGGGVLEQYF. Written as DNA, the CDR3 is TGTGCCAGCACCCCAGGGGGCGGGGGTGTACTCGAGCAGTACTTC. The entire variable domain, with the rest obtained from reference TRBV28 and TRBJ2-7, is as follows: DVKVTQSSRYLVKRTGEKVFLECVQDMDHENMFWYRQDPGLGLRLIYFSYDVKMKEKGDIPEGYSVSREKKERFSLILESASTNQTSMYLCASTPGGGGVLEQYFGPGTRLTVT.

The table lists this clone with a few counts. The chain combines TRBV4-3 with TRBJ2-3; D is possibly TRBD2 (6 bases). The CDR3 contains 12 residues. Trimming took off 1 base at V and 11 bases at J, with 10 bases between the two ends. Germline V gene sequence: CDR1 LGHNA, CDR2 YSLEER. The CDR3 region is CASSQGRGRQYF. The CDR3 DNA follows: TGCGCCAGCAGCCAAGGGCGGGGACGGCAGTATTTT.

The chain employs TRBV29-1 and TRBJ1-4, with a possible D match to TRBD1 (5 bases). The CDR3 consists of 11 residues. Trimming stripped 7 bases from V and 4 bases from J, with 7 bases between. CDR1 and CDR2 from the germline V gene are SQVTM and ANQGSEA. The CDR3 DNA follows: TGCAGCGGACAGCGTAATGAAAAACTGTTTTTT. Protein product: CSGQRNEKLFF.

The V and J genes are TRBV28 and TRBJ2-7; TRBD2 matches at 10 bases. CDR3 size: 17 residues. With 2 bases clipped from V and 3 bases from J, the junction kept 10 bases outside the gene matches. Per the germline V gene, CDR1 is MDHEN and CDR2 is SYDVKM. The CDR3 reads CASSLPSLAGENYEQYF. CDR3 bases: TGTGCCAGCAGTTTACCATCTCTAGCGGGGGAAAACTACGAGCAGTACTTC.

This clone has only a few counts. V and J are TRBV7-2 and TRBJ1-2; 9 bases map to TRBD1. The CDR3 is made up of 14 amino acids. Germline values: CDR1 SGHTA, CDR2 FQGNSA. Trimming at V came to 4 bases and at J to 4 bases, leaving 4 bases not matched to a gene. The CDR3 DNA reads TGTGCCAGCAGCTGGGGGGACAGGGCCTATGGCTACACCTTC. This translates into CASSWGDRAYGYTF.

V usage is TRBV5-6 and J usage is TRBJ2-1; 16 nucleotides agree with TRBD2. The CDR3 loop spans 17 amino acids. The V segment lost 4 bases and the J segment 7 bases; nucleotides outside the gene matches: 8. Germline loops: CDR1 SGHDT, CDR2 YYEEEE. CDR3 DNA sequence: TGTGCCAGCAGCCGGGGACTAGCGGGGGGGACTGGGAATGAGCAGTTCTTC. It yields the protein CASSRGLAGGTGNEQFF.

This clone appeared a few times. V is TRBV19 and J is TRBJ1-1, with D maybe TRBD1 (5 bases). The CDR3 is 15 amino acids. Germline V lookup: CDR1 LNHDA, CDR2 SQIVND (reference sequence). The V end lost 3 bases, the J end lost 4 bases, and 15 bases lay between the germline ends. CDR3 sequence: CASSIFQGRATEAFF. Here the CDR3 DNA reads TGTGCCAGTAGTATTTTCCAGGGCAGGGCCACTGAAGCTTTCTTT.

The chain carries TRBV29-1 and TRBJ2-2, with 9 bases identical to TRBD1. The germline V gene encodes CDR1 SQVTM and CDR2 ANQGSEA. The CDR3 sequence is 16 residues long. Germline trimming cut 6 bases from V and 6 bases from J; bases unmatched to any gene: 14. The CDR3 region is CSVSTGGGLGAGELFF. The CDR3 DNA follows: TGCAGCGTGTCAACAGGGGGCGGGTTGGGAGCCGGGGAGCTGTTTTTT.

This chain connects TRBV6-5 to TRBJ1-6, with D maybe TRBD1 (5 bases). V gave up 6 bases and J gave up 8 bases, with 11 bases separating them. Germline CDR1 reads MNHEY; CDR2 reads SVGAGI. CDR3 length equals 13 residues. The CDR3 protein is CASRRQPDSPLHF. CDR3 coding DNA: TGTGCCAGCAGGAGACAGCCCGATTCACCCCTCCACTTT.

This chain uses TRBV7-2 with TRBJ1-1; D unclear. CDR1 is SGHTA, CDR2 FQGNSA, per germline. Trimming took off 2 bases at V and 6 bases at J, with 13 bases between the two ends. This CDR3 is 14 amino acids long. CDR3 sequence: CASSLIGLKAEAFF. The CDR3 bases are TGTGCCAGCAGCTTAATCGGGTTGAAGGCTGAAGCTTTCTTT.

This chain links TRBV6-4 with TRBJ1-2; tentative D call: TRBD1 (6 bases). The CDR3 is 20 residues long. With 7 bases removed from V and 5 bases from J, the gap between germline ends came to 35 bases. Germline V lookup: CDR1 MRHNA, CDR2 SNTAGT. The CDR3 loop is CASTIGQRGDKRRSQYGYTF. The CDR3 coding sequence is TGTGCCAGCACTATAGGACAGAGAGGTGACAAGAGGAGAAGCCAATATGGCTACACCTTC.

This clone turned up a few times. V usage is TRBV5-5 and J usage is TRBJ1-1, with TRBD1 matching 7 bases. The V gene end was trimmed by 4 bases and the J gene end by 0 bases; junction bases not matched to a gene: 6. CDR1 and CDR2 (germline): SGHKS, YYEKEE (reference sequence). The CDR3 runs to 15 residues. The CDR3 region is CASSTDRRMNTEAFF. CDR3 nucleotides: TGTGCCAGCAGCACGGACAGGAGAATGAACACTGAAGCTTTCTTT.

CDR3 loop: CATSGTGYSGANVLTF. The CDR3 nucleotides read TGTGCCACCTCCGGGACAGGGTACTCTGGGGCCAACGTCCTGACTTTC. The chain links TRBV6-6 to TRBJ2-6, with 9 bases fitting TRBD1. The CDR3 is made up of 16 amino acids. V was clipped by 10 bases and J by 0 bases; unmatched bases: 7. The V gene's germline CDR1 is MNHNY and CDR2 SVGAGI (reference sequence).

The chain carries TRBV11-2 and TRBJ2-5, with 11 bases fitting TRBD1. Germline V gives CDR1 SGHAT, CDR2 FQNNGV. The J segment lost 1 base and the V segment lost 5 bases, leaving 3 bases of the junction unmatched. This CDR3 has 15 residues. This chain's CDR3 is CASSAGTGGQETQYF. The DNA of the CDR3 is TGTGCCAGCAGCGCTGGGACAGGGGGCCAAGAGACCCAGTACTTC.

The CDR3 region has the DNA TGTGCCAGCAGCGTAGCTTCTACCTGGCAGGGCAACAATCAGCCCCAGCATTTT. Residues: CASSVASTWQGNNQPQHF. The rearrangement links TRBV9 to TRBJ1-5, with TRBD1 as a possible D gene (5 bases). The CDR3 loop spans 18 amino acids. Trimming took off 0 bases at V and 3 bases at J, with 19 bases between the two ends. The germline V gene has CDR1 SGDLS and CDR2 YYNGEE. The whole variable domain, remainder taken from reference TRBV9 and TRBJ1-5, is DSGVTQTPKHLITATGQRVTLRCSPRSGDLSVYWYQQSLDQGLQFLIQYYNGEERAKGNILERFSAQQFPDLHSELNLSSLELGDSALYFCASSVASTWQGNNQPQHFGDGTRLSIL.

The genes are TRBV18 and TRBJ2-7; D is undetermined. Trimming took 3 bases from V and 0 from J, leaving 15 bases between them. The V gene's germline CDR1 is KGHSH and CDR2 LQKENI. The CDR3 is 16 amino acids. The DNA for the CDR3 is TGTGCCAGCTCACCTGAACGACGCGCAGGCTCCTACGAGCAGTACTTC. It codes for CASSPERRAGSYEQYF.